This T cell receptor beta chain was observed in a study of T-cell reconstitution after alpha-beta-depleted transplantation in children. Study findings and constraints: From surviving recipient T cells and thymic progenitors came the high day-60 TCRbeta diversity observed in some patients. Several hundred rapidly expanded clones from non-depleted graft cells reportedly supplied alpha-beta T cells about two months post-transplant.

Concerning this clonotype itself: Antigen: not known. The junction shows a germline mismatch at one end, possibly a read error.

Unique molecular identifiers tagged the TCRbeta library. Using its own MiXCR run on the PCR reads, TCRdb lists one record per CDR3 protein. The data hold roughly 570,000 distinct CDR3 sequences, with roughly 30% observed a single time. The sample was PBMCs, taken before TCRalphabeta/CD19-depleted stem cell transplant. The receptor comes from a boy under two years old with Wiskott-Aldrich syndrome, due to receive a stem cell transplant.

The CDR3 here is CASSLAPGSTVTQYF. CDR3 coding DNA: TGCGCCAGCAGCTTGGCTCCAGGAAGCACAGTTACGCAGTATTTT. The gene calls are TRBV5-1 and TRBJ2-3; D gene unclear. Germline values: CDR1 SGHRS, CDR2 YFSETQ. CDR3 length equals 15 residues.